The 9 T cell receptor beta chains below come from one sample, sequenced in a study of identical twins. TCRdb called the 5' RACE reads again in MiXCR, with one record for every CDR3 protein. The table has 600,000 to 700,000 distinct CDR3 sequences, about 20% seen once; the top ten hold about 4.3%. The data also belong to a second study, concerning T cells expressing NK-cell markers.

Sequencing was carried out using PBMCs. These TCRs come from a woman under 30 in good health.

In nucleotides, the CDR3 is TGCAGTGCTAGGCAGCCGAGCTTTAACTATGGCTACACCTTC. This gives the protein CSARQPSFNYGYTF. V and J are TRBV20-1 and TRBJ1-2; no definite D call. Looked up from germline, CDR1 is DFQATT and CDR2 is SNEGSKA (reference sequence). This CDR3 is 14 amino acids long. Between the trimmed V and J ends, which lost 3 bases and 1 base, there was a span of 12 bases.

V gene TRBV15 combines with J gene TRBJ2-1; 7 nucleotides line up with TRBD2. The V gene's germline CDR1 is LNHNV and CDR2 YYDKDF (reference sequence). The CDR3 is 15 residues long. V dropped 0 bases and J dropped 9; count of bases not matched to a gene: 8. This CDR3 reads CATSRDQAGVGEQFF. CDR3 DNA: TGTGCCACCAGCAGAGATCAGGCGGGAGTCGGTGAGCAGTTCTTC.

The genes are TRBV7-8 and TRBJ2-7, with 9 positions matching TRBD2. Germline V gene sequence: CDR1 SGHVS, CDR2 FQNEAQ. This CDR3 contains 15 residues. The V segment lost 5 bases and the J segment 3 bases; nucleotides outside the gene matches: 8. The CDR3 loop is CASSISGGGIYEQYF. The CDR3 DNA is TGTGCCAGCAGCATTAGCGGGGGTGGGATCTACGAGCAGTACTTC.

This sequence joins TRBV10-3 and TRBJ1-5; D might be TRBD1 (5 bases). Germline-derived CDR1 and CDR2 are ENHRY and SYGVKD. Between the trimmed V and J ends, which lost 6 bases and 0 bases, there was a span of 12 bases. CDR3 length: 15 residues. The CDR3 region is CAISQTGDSNQPQHF. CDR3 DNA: TGTGCCATCAGCCAAACAGGAGATAGCAATCAGCCCCAGCATTTT.

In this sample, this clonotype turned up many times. CDR3 region: CASSSHEPRRQETQYF. The CDR3 nucleotides are TGTGCCAGCAGTTCCCACGAACCCCGACGGCAAGAGACCCAGTACTTC. The chain employs TRBV27 and TRBJ2-5; unclear D gene. This CDR3 region has 16 residues. Germline V lookup: CDR1 MNHEY, CDR2 SMNVEV (reference sequence). Trimming cost V 4 bases and J 2 bases, with 17 bases left between them.

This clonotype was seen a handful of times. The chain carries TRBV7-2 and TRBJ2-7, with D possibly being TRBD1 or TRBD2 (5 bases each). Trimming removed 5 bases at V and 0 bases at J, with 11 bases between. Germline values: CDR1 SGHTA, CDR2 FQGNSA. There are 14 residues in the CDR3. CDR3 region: CASSPGPASYEQYF. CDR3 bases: TGTGCCAGCAGCCCGGGGCCTGCCTCCTACGAGCAGTACTTC. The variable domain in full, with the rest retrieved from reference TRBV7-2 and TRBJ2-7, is GAGVSQSPSNKVTEKGKDVELRCDPISGHTALYWYRQSLGQGLEFLIYFQGNSAPDKSGLPSDRFSAERTGGSVSTLTIQRTQQEDSAVYLCASSPGPASYEQYFGPGTRLTVT.

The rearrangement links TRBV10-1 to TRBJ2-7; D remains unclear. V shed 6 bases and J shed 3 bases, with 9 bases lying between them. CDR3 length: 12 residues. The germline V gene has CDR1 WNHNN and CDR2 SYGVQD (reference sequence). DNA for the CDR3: TGCGCCAGCAGCGGACGGAGCTACGAGCAGTACTTC. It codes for CASSGRSYEQYF.

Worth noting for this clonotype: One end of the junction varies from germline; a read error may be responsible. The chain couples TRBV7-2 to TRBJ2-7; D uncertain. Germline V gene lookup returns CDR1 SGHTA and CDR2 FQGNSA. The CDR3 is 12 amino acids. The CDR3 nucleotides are TGTGCCAGCAGCCCCGCCGGGCAGAGACTCGTTTTC. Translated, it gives CASSPAGQRLVF.

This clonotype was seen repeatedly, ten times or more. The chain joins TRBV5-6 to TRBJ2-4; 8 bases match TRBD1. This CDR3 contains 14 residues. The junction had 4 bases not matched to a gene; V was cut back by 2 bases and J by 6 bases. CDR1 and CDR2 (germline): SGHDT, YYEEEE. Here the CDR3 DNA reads TGTGCCAGCAGCTTCAGGGGGCGAGGAAACATTCAGTACTTC. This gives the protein CASSFRGRGNIQYF.